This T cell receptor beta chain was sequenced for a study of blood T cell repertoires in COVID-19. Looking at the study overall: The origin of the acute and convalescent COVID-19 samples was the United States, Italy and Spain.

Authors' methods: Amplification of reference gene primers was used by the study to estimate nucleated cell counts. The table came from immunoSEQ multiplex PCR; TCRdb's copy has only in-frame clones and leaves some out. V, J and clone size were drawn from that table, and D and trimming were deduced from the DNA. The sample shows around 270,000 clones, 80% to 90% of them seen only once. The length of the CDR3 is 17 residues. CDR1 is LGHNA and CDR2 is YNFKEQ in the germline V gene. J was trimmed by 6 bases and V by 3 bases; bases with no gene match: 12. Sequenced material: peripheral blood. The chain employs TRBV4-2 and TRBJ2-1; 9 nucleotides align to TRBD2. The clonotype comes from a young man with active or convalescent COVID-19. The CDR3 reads CASSHVGVAGAPNEQFF. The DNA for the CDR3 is TGTGCCAGCAGCCATGTTGGAGTAGCGGGGGCCCCCAATGAGCAGTTCTTC.